Given below is one TCR beta chain in context. Its antigen is still unknown. The repertoire was sequenced with immunoSEQ multiplex PCR; TCRdb's copy has only in-frame clones and lacks some. The profile covers roughly 18,000 clones, with about 89% appearing a single time and 2.1% taken by the ten largest. Germline CDR1 is SGHRS and CDR2 is YFSETQ. The CDR3 runs to 15 residues. Trimming removed 0 bases from V and 4 bases from J, with 13 bases in between. The entry originates in a study of neoadjuvant nivolumab and ipilimumab in lung cancer. Study results and caveats: From pretherapy to surgery, tumor richness and clonality rose with dual therapy. Resected tumors had greater TCR richness and clonality than uninvolved lung.

Sequenced material: peripheral blood, taken before neoadjuvant nivolumab, alone or with ipilimumab. The receptor was isolated from an adult with non-small cell lung cancer. This chain joins TRBV5-1 and TRBJ1-1; D is possibly TRBD1 (6 bases). This CDR3 reads CASSLAGDGGTEAFF. The CDR3 coding sequence is TGCGCCAGCAGCTTGGCAGGGGACGGTGGCACTGAAGCTTTCTTT. Using reference TRBV5-1 and TRBJ1-1 for the parts outside the CDR3, the full variable domain is KAGVTQTPRYLIKTRGQQVTLSCSPISGHRSVSWYQQTPGQGLQFLFEYFSETQRNKGNFPGRFSGRQFSNSRSEMNVSTLELGDSALYLCASSLAGDGGTEAFFGQGTRLTVV.